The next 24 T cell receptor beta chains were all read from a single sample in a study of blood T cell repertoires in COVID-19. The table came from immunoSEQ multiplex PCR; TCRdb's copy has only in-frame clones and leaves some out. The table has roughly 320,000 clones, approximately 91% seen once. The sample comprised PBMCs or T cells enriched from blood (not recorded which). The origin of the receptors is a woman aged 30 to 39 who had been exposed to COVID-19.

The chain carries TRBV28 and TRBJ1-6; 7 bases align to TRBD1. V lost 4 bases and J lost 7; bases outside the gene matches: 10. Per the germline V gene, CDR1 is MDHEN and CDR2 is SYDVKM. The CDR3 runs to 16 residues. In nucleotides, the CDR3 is TGTGCCAGCAGTTCCCCCCCGGGACAGCTCAATTCACCCCTCCACTTT. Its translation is CASSSPPGQLNSPLHF.

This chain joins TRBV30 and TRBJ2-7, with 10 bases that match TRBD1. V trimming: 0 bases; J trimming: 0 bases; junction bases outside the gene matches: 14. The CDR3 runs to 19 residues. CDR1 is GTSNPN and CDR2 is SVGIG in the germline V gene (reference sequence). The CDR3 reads CAWSVLSRDRGKNSYEQYF. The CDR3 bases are TGTGCCTGGAGTGTCCTCTCCCGGGACAGGGGAAAAAACTCCTACGAGCAGTACTTC.

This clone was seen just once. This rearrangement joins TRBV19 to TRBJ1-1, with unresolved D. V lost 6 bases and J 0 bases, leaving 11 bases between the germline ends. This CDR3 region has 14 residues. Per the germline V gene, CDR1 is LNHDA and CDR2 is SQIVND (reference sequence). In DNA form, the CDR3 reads TGTGCCAGTAGGAGGGCGGCCTTGAACACTGAAGCTTTCTTT. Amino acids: CASRRAALNTEAFF.

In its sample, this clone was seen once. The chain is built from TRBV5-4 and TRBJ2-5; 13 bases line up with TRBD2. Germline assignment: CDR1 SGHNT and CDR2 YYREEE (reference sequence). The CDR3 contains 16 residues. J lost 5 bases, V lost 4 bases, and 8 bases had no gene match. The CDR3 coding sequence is TGTGCCAGCAGCCTCTGGACTAGCGGGGGTTACGAGACCCAGTACTTC. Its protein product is CASSLWTSGGYETQYF.

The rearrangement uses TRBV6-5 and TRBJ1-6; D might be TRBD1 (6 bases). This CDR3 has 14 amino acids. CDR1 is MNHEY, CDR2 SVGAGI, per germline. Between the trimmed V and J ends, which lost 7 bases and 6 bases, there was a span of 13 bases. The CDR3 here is CASTYGQPNSPLHF. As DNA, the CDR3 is TGTGCCAGCACCTATGGACAGCCTAATTCACCCCTCCACTTT.

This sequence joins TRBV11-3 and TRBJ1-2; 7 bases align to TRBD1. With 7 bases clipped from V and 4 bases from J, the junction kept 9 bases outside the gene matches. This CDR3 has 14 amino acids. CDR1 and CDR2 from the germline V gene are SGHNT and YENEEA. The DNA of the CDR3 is TGTGCCAGCACCGGGGACAGAGATCTCTATGGCTACACCTTC. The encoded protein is CASTGDRDLYGYTF. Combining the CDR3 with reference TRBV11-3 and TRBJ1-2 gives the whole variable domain EAGVVQSPRYKIIEKKQPVAFWCNPISGHNTLYWYLQNLGQGPELLIRYENEEAVDDSQLPKDRFSAERLKGVDSTLKIQPAELGDSAVYLCASTGDRDLYGYTFGSGTRLTVV.

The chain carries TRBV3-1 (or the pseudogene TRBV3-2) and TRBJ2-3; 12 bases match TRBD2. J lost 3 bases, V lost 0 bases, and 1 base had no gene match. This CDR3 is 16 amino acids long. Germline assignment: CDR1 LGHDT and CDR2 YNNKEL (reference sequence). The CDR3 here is CASSQETSGGTDTQYF. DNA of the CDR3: TGTGCCAGCAGCCAAGAGACTAGCGGGGGTACAGATACGCAGTATTTT.

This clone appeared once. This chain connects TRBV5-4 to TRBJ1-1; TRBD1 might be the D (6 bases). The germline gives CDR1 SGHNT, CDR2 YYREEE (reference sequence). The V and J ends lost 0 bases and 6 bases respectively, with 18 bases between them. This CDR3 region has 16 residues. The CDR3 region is CASSLAGAGAVAEAFF. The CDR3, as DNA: TGTGCCAGCAGCTTGGCCGGGGCAGGGGCGGTCGCTGAAGCTTTCTTT.

The CDR3 loop is CASSFTQGSGGRDTQYF. CDR3 DNA sequence: TGTGCCAGCAGCTTCACCCAAGGTAGCGGGGGAAGGGATACGCAGTATTTT. The V call is TRBV7-9, the J call TRBJ2-3; 9 bases line up with TRBD2. Trimming at V came to 3 bases and at J to 6 bases, leaving 13 bases not matched to a gene. This CDR3 has 17 amino acids. Germline V gene data show CDR1 as SEHNR and CDR2 as FQNEAQ (reference sequence). Variable domain in full (rest from reference TRBV7-9 and TRBJ2-3): DTGVSQNPRHKITKRGQNVTFRCDPISEHNRLYWYRQTLGQGPEFLTYFQNEAQLEKSRLLSDRFSAERPKGSFSTLEIQRTEQGDSAMYLCASSFTQGSGGRDTQYFGPGTRLTVL.

The DNA for the CDR3 is TGTGCCAGCAGCACAACAAAGACAGGACAAGAGACCCAGTACTTC. Amino acids: CASSTTKTGQETQYF. This chain links TRBV21-1 with TRBJ2-5; the table's D gene call, TRBD1, was not cross checked with the DNA. TRBV21-1 represents a pseudogene. The CDR3 is made up of 15 amino acids.

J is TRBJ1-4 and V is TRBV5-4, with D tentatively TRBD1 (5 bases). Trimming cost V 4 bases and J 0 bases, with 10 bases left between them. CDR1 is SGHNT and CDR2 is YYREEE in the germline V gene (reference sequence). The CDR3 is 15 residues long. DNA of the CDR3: TGTGCCAGCAGCGGAGGGACTTCAACTAATGAAAAACTGTTTTTT. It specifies CASSGGTSTNEKLFF.

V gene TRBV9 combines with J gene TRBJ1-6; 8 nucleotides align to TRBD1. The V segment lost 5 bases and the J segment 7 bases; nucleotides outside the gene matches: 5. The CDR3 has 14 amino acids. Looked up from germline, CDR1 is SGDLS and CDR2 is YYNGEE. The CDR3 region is CASSLTGGNSPLHF. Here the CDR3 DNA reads TGTGCCAGCAGTCTAACAGGGGGGAATTCACCCCTCCACTTT. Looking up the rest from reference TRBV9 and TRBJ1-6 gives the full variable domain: DSGVTQTPKHLITATGQRVTLRCSPRSGDLSVYWYQQSLDQGLQFLIQYYNGEERAKGNILERFSAQQFPDLHSELNLSSLELGDSALYFCASSLTGGNSPLHFGNGTRLTVT.

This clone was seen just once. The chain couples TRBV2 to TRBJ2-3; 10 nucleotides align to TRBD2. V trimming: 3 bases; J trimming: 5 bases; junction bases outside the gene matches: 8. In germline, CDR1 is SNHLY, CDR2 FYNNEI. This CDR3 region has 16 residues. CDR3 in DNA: TGTGCCAGCAGTGATTTGGCTAGCGGGGGAATAGATACGCAGTATTTT. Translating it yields CASSDLASGGIDTQYF. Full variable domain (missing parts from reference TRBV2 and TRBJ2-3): EPEVTQTPSHQVTQMGQEVILRCVPISNHLYFYWYRQILGQKVEFLVSFYNNEISEKSEIFDDQFSVERPDGSNFTLKIRSTKLEDSAMYFCASSDLASGGIDTQYFGPGTRLTVL.

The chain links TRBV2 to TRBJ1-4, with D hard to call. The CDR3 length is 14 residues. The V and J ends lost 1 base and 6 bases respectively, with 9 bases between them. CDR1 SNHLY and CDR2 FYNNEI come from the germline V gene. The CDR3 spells CASSEGKRDEKLFF. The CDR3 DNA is TGTGCCAGCAGTGAAGGCAAGCGGGATGAAAAACTGTTTTTT.

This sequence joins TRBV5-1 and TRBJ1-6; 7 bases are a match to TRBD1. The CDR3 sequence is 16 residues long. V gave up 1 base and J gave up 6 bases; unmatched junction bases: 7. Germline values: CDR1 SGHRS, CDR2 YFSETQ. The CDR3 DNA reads TGCGCCAGCAGCTTGACAGGGGCTACAAGTAATTCACCCCTCCACTTT. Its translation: CASSLTGATSNSPLHF.

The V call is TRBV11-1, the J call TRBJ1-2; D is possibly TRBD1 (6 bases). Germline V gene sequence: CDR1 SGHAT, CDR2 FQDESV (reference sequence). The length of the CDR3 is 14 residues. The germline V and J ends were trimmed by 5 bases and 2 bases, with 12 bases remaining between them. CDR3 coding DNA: TGTGCCAGCAGCCGATCCACAGGGAACTATGGCTACACCTTC. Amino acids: CASSRSTGNYGYTF. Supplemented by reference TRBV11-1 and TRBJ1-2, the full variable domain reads EAEVAQSPRYKITEKSQAVAFWCDPISGHATLYWYRQILGQGPELLVQFQDESVVDDSQLPKDRFSAERLKGVDSTLKIQPAELGDSAMYLCASSRSTGNYGYTFGSGTRLTVV.

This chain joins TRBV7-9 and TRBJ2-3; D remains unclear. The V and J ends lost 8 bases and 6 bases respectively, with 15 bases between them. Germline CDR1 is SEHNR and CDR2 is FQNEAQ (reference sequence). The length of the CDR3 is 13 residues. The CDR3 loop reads CASSPGARDTQYF. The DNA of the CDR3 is TGTGCCAGCTCCCCCGGCGCGAGGGATACGCAGTATTTT.

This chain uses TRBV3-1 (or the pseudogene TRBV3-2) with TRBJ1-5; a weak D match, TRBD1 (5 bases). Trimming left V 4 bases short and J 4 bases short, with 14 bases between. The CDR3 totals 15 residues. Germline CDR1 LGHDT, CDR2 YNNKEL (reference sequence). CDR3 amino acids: CASSPYPGPNQPQHF. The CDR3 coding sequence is TGTGCCAGCAGCCCCTATCCAGGGCCAAATCAGCCCCAGCATTTT.

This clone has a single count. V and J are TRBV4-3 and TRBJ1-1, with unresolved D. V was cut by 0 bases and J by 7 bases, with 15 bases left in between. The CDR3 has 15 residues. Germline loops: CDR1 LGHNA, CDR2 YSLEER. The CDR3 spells CASSQDPRLKYEAFF. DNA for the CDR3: TGCGCCAGCAGCCAAGACCCCAGGCTAAAGTATGAAGCTTTCTTT.

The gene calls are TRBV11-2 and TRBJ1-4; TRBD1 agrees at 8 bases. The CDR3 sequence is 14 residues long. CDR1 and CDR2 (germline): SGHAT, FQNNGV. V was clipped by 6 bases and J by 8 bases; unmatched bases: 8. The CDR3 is CASRLTGGREKLFF. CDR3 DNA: TGTGCCAGCAGGTTAACAGGGGGGAGAGAAAAACTGTTTTTT. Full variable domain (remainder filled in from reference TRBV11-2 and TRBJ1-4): EAGVAQSPRYKIIEKRQSVAFWCNPISGHATLYWYQQILGQGPKLLIQFQNNGVVDDSQLPKDRFSAERLKGVDSTLKIQPAKLEDSAVYLCASRLTGGREKLFFGSGTQLSVL.

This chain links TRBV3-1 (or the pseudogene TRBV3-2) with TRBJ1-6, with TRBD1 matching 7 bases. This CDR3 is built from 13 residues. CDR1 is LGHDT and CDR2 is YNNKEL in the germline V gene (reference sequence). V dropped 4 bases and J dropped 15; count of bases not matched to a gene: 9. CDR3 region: CASSPGTDRHLHF. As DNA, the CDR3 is TGTGCCAGCAGCCCCGGGACGGACAGGCACCTCCACTTT.

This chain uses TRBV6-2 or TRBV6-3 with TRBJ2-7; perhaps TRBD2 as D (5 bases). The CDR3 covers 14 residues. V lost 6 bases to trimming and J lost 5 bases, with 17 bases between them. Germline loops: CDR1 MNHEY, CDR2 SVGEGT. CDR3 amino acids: CASSPDSPWNEQYF. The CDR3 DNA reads TGTGCCAGCAGCCCGGACTCGCCGTGGAACGAGCAGTACTTC.

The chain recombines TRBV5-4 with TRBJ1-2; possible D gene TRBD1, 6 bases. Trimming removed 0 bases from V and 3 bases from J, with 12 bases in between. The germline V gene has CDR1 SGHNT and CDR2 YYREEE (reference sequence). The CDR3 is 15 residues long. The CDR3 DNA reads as TGTGCCAGCAGCTTGGAGACAGGCTCCGACTATGGCTACACCTTC. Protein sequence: CASSLETGSDYGYTF.

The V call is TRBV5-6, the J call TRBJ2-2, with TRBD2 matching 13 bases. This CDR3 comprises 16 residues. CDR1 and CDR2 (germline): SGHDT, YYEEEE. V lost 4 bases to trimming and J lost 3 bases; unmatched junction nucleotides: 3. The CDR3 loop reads CASSPTSGGYTGELFF. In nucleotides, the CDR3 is TGTGCCAGCAGCCCGACTAGCGGGGGGTACACCGGGGAGCTGTTTTTT.